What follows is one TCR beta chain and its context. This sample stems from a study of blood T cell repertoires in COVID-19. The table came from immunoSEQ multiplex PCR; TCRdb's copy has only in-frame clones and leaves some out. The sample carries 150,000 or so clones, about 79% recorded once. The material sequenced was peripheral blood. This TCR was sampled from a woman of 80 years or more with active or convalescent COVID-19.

CDR3 sequence: CASSTRGGDNEQFF. CDR3 coding DNA: TGCGCCAGCAGCACCCGGGGGGGGGACAATGAGCAGTTCTTC. The genes are TRBV5-1 and TRBJ2-1; TRBD2 aligns across 8 bases. The J segment lost 5 bases and the V segment lost 4 bases, leaving 5 bases of the junction unmatched. The CDR3 consists of 14 residues. Germline V gives CDR1 SGHRS, CDR2 YFSETQ. Full variable domain (remainder filled in from reference TRBV5-1 and TRBJ2-1): KAGVTQTPRYLIKTRGQQVTLSCSPISGHRSVSWYQQTPGQGLQFLFEYFSETQRNKGNFPGRFSGRQFSNSRSEMNVSTLELGDSALYLCASSTRGGDNEQFFGPGTRLTVL.